The 19 T cell receptor beta chains reported below all come from one sample, sequenced in a study of memory B cells and T cells in multiple sclerosis (dated by TCRdb to the late 2010s). The receptor library was made with the immunoSEQ multiplex PCR assay. Drawn from immuneACCESS, this table holds only the in-frame rearrangements with V and J called that TCRdb kept. Clones are partly lost; checked studies trace under half to an unresolved V gene and leave the rest unexplained. This sample is represented by 25,000 to 35,000 clones; 86% of them were singletons. 2% to 3% of the sample rests with the top ten. These receptors' targets are unknown. After stimulus-free culture of CFSE-labeled PBMCs, the autoproliferating (CFSEdim) and non-proliferating (CFSEhi) T cell fractions were sequenced separately. A total of some 50 million CFSE-labeled PBMCs were cultured for seven to eight days without stimulus, and replicate wells were then pooled.

Sequenced: PBMCs from blood kept in culture. The source of these receptors is a human donor with multiple sclerosis.

This clone was observed a handful of times. The rearrangement links TRBV5-4 to TRBJ1-1; D remains ambiguous. The V gene's germline CDR1 is SGHNT and CDR2 YYREEE (reference sequence). Trimming removed 4 bases from V and 1 base from J, with 8 bases in between. This CDR3 is built from 13 residues. CDR3 sequence: CASSSTQNTEAFF. The CDR3 DNA reads as TGTGCCAGCAGCAGTACACAGAACACTGAAGCTTTCTTT.

V gene TRBV4-1 combines with J gene TRBJ2-3; 10 positions agree with TRBD1. V shed 3 bases and J 6 bases; nucleotides not matched to a gene: 6. Germline V gene data show CDR1 as MGHRA and CDR2 as YSYEKL. The CDR3 is 15 residues long. CDR3 DNA sequence: TGCGCCAGCAGCCAGACAGACAGGGGGCAGGATACGCAGTATTTT. It yields the protein CASSQTDRGQDTQYF.

This chain joins TRBV19 and TRBJ2-2; D is undetermined. Trimming removed 5 bases from V and 0 bases from J, with 16 bases in between. The CDR3 covers 17 residues. Germline V CDR1 and CDR2: LNHDA, SQIVND (reference sequence). CDR3 in DNA: TGTGCCAGTAGTTCCCACCCGATCGGCCCGAACACCGGGGAGCTGTTTTTT. Translation gives CASSSHPIGPNTGELFF.

The V and J genes are TRBV20-1 and TRBJ2-7, with 9 bases that match TRBD1. There are 11 residues in the CDR3. Per germline, CDR1 DFQATT and CDR2 SNEGSKA (reference sequence). Unmatched junction bases numbered 1, after V lost 4 bases and J lost 6 bases. The CDR3 DNA is TGCAGTGCTACGGACAGGGGCGAGCAGTACTTC. Protein product: CSATDRGEQYF.

The chain combines TRBV6-6 with TRBJ1-5; unclear D gene. The germline CDR1 and CDR2 sequences are MNHNY and SVGAGI (reference sequence). The CDR3 runs 15 residues. Trimming removed 6 bases from V and 2 bases from J, with 14 bases in between. The DNA of the CDR3 is TGTGCCAGCAGCCCCGGGGTGGGTGGCAATCAGCCCCAGCATTTT. Protein product: CASSPGVGGNQPQHF.

As regards this clone: Other nucleotide sequences in the sample specify the same CDR3. The chain joins TRBV7-2 to TRBJ2-3; perhaps TRBD2 as D (7 bases). The ends were cut back, 1 base at V and 1 base at J, with 12 bases in the middle. CDR1 is SGHTA and CDR2 is FQGNSA in the germline V gene. This CDR3 contains 16 residues. CDR3 residues: CASSLGVGGRTDTQYF. Written as DNA, the CDR3 is TGTGCCAGCAGCTTAGGCGTGGGGGGGCGCACAGATACGCAGTATTTT.

V is TRBV5-4 and J is TRBJ1-2, with 9 nucleotides matching TRBD1. In germline, CDR1 is SGHNT, CDR2 YYREEE (reference sequence). CDR3 length equals 14 residues. J gave up 4 bases and V 6 bases, and 7 bases lay outside the gene matches. The CDR3 here is CASTVDRGTYGYTF. Here the CDR3 DNA reads TGTGCCAGCACCGTGGACAGGGGAACCTATGGCTACACCTTC.

The rearrangement uses TRBV29-1 and TRBJ1-2; D unclear. Germline V gene lookup returns CDR1 SQVTM and CDR2 ANQGSEA. This CDR3 has 13 amino acids. V lost 3 bases and J lost 2, with 10 bases in between. The CDR3 DNA reads as TGCAGCGTTGATGGTGGTCAGAACTATGGCTACACCTTC. Its protein product is CSVDGGQNYGYTF.

This chain joins TRBV6-5 and TRBJ2-3, with TRBD2 matching over 7 bases. CDR1 and CDR2 (germline): MNHEY, SVGAGI. Unmatched junction bases numbered 8, after V lost 0 bases and J lost 11 bases. CDR3 length: 14 residues. The CDR3 protein is CASSYSGGGYEQYF. The CDR3 region has the DNA TGTGCCAGCAGTTACTCGGGGGGGGGTTATGAGCAGTATTTT.

This clone was detected a few times. The chain recombines TRBV15 with TRBJ2-7; 8 bases are a match to TRBD1. Trimming removed 1 base from V and 7 bases from J; junction bases left unmatched: 9. Germline V gene lookup returns CDR1 LNHNV and CDR2 YYDKDF (reference sequence). The CDR3 has 15 amino acids. CDR3 loop: CATSRGDRPLREQYF. As DNA, the CDR3 is TGTGCCACCAGCAGAGGGGACAGGCCCCTACGGGAGCAGTACTTC.

The rearrangement joins TRBV7-7 to TRBJ1-1, with D tentatively TRBD1 (5 bases). This CDR3 region has 13 residues. The ends were cut back, 5 bases at V and 0 bases at J, with 7 bases in the middle. The germline V gene has CDR1 SSHAT and CDR2 FNYEAQ (reference sequence). CDR3 region: CASSKGMNTEAFF. CDR3 nucleotide sequence: TGTGCCAGCAGCAAGGGGATGAACACTGAAGCTTTCTTT.

This sequence joins TRBV19 and TRBJ2-3; TRBD1 matches at 10 bases. The CDR3 consists of 15 residues. V gave up 7 bases and J gave up 3 bases; unmatched junction bases: 7. The germline gives CDR1 LNHDA, CDR2 SQIVND (reference sequence). The CDR3 coding sequence is TGTGCCAGTAACTGGGGACAGGGGCAAACAGATACGCAGTATTTT. It is translated as CASNWGQGQTDTQYF.

The chain couples TRBV28 to TRBJ1-5; 8 bases match TRBD1. The CDR3 has 12 residues. V lost 8 bases and J lost 4; bases outside the gene matches: 1. Germline CDR1 MDHEN, CDR2 SYDVKM. The CDR3 sequence: CASRDRNQPQHF. The CDR3 nucleotides are TGTGCCAGCCGGGACAGGAATCAGCCCCAGCATTTT.

The genes are TRBV10-3 and TRBJ2-2, with D tentatively TRBD2 (5 bases). The CDR3 runs to 14 residues. Trimming shortened V by 6 bases and J by 4 bases, and 12 bases separated the two germline ends. The germline gives CDR1 ENHRY, CDR2 SYGVKD. CDR3 protein: CAISAGGPTGELFF. The DNA of the CDR3 is TGTGCCATCAGCGCGGGCGGGCCCACCGGGGAGCTGTTTTTT.

The chain carries TRBV6-1 and TRBJ1-2, with a possible D match to TRBD1 (6 bases). V was pared by 3 bases and J by 3 bases, with 14 bases between. CDR1 and CDR2 (germline): MNHNS, SASEGT. This CDR3 is built from 15 residues. The CDR3 loop is CASSDSLGGHYGYTF. The CDR3 nucleotides read TGTGCCAGCAGTGACTCTCTAGGGGGGCACTATGGCTACACCTTC.

The chain is built from TRBV5-1 and TRBJ2-1; weak D call: TRBD2 (5 bases). The length of the CDR3 is 18 residues. V was shortened by 2 bases and J by 9 bases, with 27 bases between the two germline ends. Germline V CDR1 and CDR2: SGHRS, YFSETQ. CDR3 DNA: TGCGCCAGCAGCTTATTGGTTCGGGTTGCGGGTGGATCGGGTGAGCAGTTCTTC. Protein: CASSLLVRVAGGSGEQFF. Full variable domain (outside the CDR3, taken from reference TRBV5-1 and TRBJ2-1): KAGVTQTPRYLIKTRGQQVTLSCSPISGHRSVSWYQQTPGQGLQFLFEYFSETQRNKGNFPGRFSGRQFSNSRSEMNVSTLELGDSALYLCASSLLVRVAGGSGEQFFGPGTRLTVL.

This rearrangement joins TRBV11-2 to TRBJ1-2; D remains ambiguous. The CDR3 has 16 amino acids. CDR1 and CDR2 (germline): SGHAT, FQNNGV. Trimming removed 0 bases at V and 4 bases at J, with 15 bases between. Here the CDR3 DNA reads TGTGCCAGCAGCTTAGACATCTTGGGTTGGACCTATGGCTACACCTTC. Translation: CASSLDILGWTYGYTF.

The V and J genes are TRBV6-1 and TRBJ2-3; TRBD1 might be the D (5 bases). Between the trimmed V and J ends, which lost 8 bases and 2 bases, there was a span of 8 bases. The CDR3 length is 12 residues. The germline V gene has CDR1 MNHNS and CDR2 SASEGT. The CDR3 reads CASGADTDTQYF. CDR3 in DNA: TGTGCCAGCGGGGCAGACACAGATACGCAGTATTTT.

The rearrangement joins TRBV2 to TRBJ2-1; D uncertain. The CDR3 consists of 10 residues. V was cut by 4 bases and J by 7 bases, with 2 bases left in between. CDR1 and CDR2 from the germline V gene are SNHLY and FYNNEI. CDR3 sequence (DNA): TGTGCCAGCAGTGGAAATGAGCAGTTCTTC. It translates to CASSGNEQFF.